The present T cell receptor (beta chain) was sequenced within a study of OX40 agonist ivuxolimab in advanced cancers. Study results and limitations: The authors did not determine the antigen specificity of the expanded peripheral T cells.

Regarding this clone: Its antigen is not known.

TCRdb's copy holds only in-frame clones and misses some; the assay was immunoSEQ multiplex PCR. Of more than 70,000 clones in the sample, 65% to 90% are singletons; the top ten hold 0.5% to 0.6%. V was pared by 4 bases and J by 0 bases, with 10 bases between. The CDR3 runs 15 residues. Germline CDR1 and CDR2: SGHVS and FNYEAQ. This TCR was sampled from an adult with an advanced solid tumor such as melanoma, head and neck, liver or kidney cancer. The source was CD4+ or CD8+ T cells sorted from blood, collected in a trial of the OX40 agonist ivuxolimab. J is TRBJ1-3 and V is TRBV7-6; unclear D gene. The CDR3 loop reads CASSSGPGSGNTIYF. The CDR3, as DNA: TGTGCCAGCAGCTCAGGTCCCGGCTCTGGAAACACCATATATTTT.